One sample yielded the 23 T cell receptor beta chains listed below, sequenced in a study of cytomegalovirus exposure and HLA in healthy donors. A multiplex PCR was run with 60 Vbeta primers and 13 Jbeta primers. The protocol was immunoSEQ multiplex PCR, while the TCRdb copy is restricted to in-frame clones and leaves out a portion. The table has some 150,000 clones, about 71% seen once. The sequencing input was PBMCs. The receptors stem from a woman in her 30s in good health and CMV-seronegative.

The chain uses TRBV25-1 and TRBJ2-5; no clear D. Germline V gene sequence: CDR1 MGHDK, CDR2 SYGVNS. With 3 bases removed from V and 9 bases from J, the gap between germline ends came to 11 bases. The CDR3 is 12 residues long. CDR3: CASSDAFAPQYF. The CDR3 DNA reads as TGTGCCAGCAGTGATGCGTTCGCACCCCAGTACTTC.

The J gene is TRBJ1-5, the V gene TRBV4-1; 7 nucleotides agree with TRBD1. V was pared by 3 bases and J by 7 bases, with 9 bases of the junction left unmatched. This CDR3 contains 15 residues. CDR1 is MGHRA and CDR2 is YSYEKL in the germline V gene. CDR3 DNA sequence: TGCGCCAGCAGCCACCGACAGGGTAGTAACCAGCCCCAGCATTTT. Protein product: CASSHRQGSNQPQHF.

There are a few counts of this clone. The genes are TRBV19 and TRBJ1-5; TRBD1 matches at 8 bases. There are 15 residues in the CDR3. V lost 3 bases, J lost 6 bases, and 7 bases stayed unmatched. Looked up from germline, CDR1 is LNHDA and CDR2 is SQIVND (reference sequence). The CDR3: CASSMGDRGIQPQHF. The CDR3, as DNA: TGTGCCAGTAGTATGGGAGACAGGGGAATTCAGCCCCAGCATTTT.

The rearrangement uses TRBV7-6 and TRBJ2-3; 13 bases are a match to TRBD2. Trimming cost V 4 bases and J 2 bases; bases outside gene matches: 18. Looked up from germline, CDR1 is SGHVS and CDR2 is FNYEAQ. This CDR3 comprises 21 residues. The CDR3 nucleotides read TGTGCCAGCAGCTCCTTTGGTGGACTAGCGGGAGAAGGGTTACCCACAGATACGCAGTATTTT. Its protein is CASSSFGGLAGEGLPTDTQYF. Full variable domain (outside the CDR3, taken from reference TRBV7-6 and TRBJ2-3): GAGVSQSPRYKVTKRGQDVALRCDPISGHVSLYWYRQALGQGPEFLTYFNYEAQQDKSGLPNDRFSAERPEGSISTLTIQRTEQRDSAMYRCASSSFGGLAGEGLPTDTQYFGPGTRLTVL.

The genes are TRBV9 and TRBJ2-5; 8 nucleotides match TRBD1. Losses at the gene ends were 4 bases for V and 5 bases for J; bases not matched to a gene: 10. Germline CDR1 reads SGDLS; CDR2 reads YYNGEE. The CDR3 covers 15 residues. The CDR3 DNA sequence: TGTGCCAGCAGCCGATCCTCGGACAGGGCGGAGACCCAGTACTTC. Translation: CASSRSSDRAETQYF. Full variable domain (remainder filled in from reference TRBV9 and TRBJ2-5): DSGVTQTPKHLITATGQRVTLRCSPRSGDLSVYWYQQSLDQGLQFLIQYYNGEERAKGNILERFSAQQFPDLHSELNLSSLELGDSALYFCASSRSSDRAETQYFGPGTRLLVL.

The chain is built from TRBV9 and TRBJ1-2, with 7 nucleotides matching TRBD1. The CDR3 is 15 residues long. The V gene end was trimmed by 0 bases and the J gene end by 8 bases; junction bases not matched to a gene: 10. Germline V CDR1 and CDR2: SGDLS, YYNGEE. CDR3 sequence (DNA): TGTGCCAGCAGCGTAGATGGGGCAGGGGGTTCCGGCTACACCTTC. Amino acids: CASSVDGAGGSGYTF. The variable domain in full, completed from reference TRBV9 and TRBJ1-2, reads DSGVTQTPKHLITATGQRVTLRCSPRSGDLSVYWYQQSLDQGLQFLIQYYNGEERAKGNILERFSAQQFPDLHSELNLSSLELGDSALYFCASSVDGAGGSGYTFGSGTRLTVV.

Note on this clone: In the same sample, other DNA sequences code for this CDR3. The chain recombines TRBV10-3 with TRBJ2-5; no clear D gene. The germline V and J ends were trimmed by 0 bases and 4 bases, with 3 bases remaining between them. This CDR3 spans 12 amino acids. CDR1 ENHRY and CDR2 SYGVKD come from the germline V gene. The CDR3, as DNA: TGTGCCATCAGTGAGTCGAGAGAGACCCAGTACTTC. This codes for CAISESRETQYF.

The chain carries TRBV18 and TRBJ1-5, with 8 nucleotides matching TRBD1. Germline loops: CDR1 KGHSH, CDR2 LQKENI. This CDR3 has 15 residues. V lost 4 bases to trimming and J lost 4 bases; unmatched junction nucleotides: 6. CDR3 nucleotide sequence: TGTGCCAGCTCACAAAACGACAGGGGAAATCAGCCCCAGCATTTT. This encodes CASSQNDRGNQPQHF. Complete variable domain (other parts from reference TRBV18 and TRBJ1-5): NAGVMQNPRHLVRRRGQEARLRCSPMKGHSHVYWYRQLPEEGLKFMVYLQKENIIDESGMPKERFSAEFPKEGPSILRIQQVVRGDSAAYFCASSQNDRGNQPQHFGDGTRLSIL.

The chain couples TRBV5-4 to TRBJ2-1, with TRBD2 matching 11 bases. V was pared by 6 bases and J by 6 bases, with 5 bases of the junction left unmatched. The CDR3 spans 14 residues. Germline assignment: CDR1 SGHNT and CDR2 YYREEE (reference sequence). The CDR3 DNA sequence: TGTGCCAGCACCGAGACTAGCGGGATCAATGAGCAGTTCTTC. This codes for CASTETSGINEQFF.

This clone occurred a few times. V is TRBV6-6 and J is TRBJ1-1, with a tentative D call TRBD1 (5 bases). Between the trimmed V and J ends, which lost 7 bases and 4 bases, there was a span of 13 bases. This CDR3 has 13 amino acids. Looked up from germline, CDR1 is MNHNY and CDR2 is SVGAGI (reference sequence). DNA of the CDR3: TGTGCCAGCATTGGTCGGGGGATCACTGAAGCTTTCTTT. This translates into CASIGRGITEAFF.

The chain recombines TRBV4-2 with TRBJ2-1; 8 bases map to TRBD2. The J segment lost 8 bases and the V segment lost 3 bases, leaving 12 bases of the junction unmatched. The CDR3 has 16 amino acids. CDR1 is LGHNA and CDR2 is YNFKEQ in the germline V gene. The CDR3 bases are TGTGCCAGCAGCCAGTTTATAGCGGGAACTCTGGATGAGCAGTTCTTC. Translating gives CASSQFIAGTLDEQFF.

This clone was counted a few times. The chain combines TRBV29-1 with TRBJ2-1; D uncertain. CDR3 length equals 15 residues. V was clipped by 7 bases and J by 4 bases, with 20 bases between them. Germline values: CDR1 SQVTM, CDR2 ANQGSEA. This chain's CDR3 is CSAYPTVPQYNEQFF. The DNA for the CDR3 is TGCAGCGCCTATCCCACGGTACCCCAATACAATGAGCAGTTCTTC.

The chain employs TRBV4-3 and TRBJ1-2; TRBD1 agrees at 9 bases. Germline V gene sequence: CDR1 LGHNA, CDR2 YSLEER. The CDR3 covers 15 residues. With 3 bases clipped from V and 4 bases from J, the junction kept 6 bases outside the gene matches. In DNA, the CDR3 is TGCGCCAGCAGCCAGGGGGGACAGGGAAGCTATGGCTACACCTTC. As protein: CASSQGGQGSYGYTF.

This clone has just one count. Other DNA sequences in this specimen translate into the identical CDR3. The CDR3 loop is CASSLTLAGGRETQYF. The DNA for the CDR3 is TGTGCCAGCAGCTTAACGTTGGCGGGGGGGCGAGAGACCCAGTACTTC. The chain combines TRBV7-3 with TRBJ2-5, with 9 bases matching TRBD2. The germline gives CDR1 SGHTA, CDR2 FQGTGA. The CDR3 length is 16 residues. After removal of 0 bases from V and 4 bases from J, the junction contained 6 bases not matched to a gene.

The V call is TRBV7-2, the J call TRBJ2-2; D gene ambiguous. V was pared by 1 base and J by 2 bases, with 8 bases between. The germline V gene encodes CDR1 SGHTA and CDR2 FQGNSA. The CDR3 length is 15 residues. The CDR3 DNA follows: TGTGCCAGCAGCTTAGTGGCCACAAACACCGGGGAGCTGTTTTTT. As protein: CASSLVATNTGELFF. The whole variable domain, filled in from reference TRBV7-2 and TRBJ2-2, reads GAGVSQSPSNKVTEKGKDVELRCDPISGHTALYWYRQSLGQGLEFLIYFQGNSAPDKSGLPSDRFSAERTGGSVSTLTIQRTQQEDSAVYLCASSLVATNTGELFFGEGSRLTVL.

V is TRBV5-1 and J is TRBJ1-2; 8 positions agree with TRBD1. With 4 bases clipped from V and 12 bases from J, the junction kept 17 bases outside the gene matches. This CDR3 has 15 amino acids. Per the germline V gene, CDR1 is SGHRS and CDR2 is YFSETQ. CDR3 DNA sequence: TGCGCCAGCAGCATCCAGACAGGGGCGCCAGCCTTGGACACCTTC. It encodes CASSIQTGAPALDTF.

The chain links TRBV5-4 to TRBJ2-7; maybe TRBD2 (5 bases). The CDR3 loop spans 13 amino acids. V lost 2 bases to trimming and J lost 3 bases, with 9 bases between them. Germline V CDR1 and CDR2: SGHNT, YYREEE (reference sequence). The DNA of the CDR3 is TGTGCCAGCAGCTTTGCAGAGGGCTACGAGCAGTACTTC. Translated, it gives CASSFAEGYEQYF.

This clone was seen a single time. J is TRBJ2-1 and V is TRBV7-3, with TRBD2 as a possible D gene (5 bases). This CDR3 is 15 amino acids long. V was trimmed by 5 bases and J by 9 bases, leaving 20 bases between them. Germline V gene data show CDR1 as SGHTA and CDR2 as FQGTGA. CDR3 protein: CASSPRGWTSSEQFF. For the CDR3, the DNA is TGTGCCAGCAGCCCCCGAGGGTGGACTTCTAGTGAGCAGTTCTTC.

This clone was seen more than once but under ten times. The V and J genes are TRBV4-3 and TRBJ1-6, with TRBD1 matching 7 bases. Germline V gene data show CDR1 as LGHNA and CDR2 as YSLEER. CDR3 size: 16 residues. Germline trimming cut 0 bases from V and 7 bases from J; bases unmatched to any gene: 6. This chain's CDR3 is CASSQDWDSSNSPLHF. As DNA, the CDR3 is TGCGCCAGCAGCCAAGATTGGGACAGCTCAAATTCACCCCTCCACTTT.

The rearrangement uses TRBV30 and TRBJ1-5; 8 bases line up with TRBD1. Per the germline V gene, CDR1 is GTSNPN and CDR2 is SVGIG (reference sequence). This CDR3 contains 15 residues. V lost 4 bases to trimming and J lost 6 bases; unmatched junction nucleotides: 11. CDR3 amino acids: CAWNPGQGRGQPQHF. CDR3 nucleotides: TGTGCCTGGAATCCAGGACAGGGAAGAGGTCAGCCCCAGCATTTT. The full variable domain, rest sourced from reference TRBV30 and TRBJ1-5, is SQTIHQWPATLVQPVGSPLSLECTVEGTSNPNLYWYRQAAGRGLQLLFYSVGIGQISSEVPQNLSASRPQDRQFILSSKKLLLSDSGFYLCAWNPGQGRGQPQHFGDGTRLSIL.

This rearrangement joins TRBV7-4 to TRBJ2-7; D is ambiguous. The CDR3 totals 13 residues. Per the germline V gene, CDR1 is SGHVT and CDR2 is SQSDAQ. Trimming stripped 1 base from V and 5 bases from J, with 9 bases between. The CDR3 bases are TGTGCCAGCAGCTTAGTAATCCCCCACGAGCAGTACTTC. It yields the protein CASSLVIPHEQYF.

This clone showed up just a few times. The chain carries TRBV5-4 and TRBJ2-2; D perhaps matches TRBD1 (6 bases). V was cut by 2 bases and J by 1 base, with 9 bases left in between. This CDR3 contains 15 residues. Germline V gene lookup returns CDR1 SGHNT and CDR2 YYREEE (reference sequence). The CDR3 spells CASSLPTGNTGELFF. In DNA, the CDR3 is TGTGCCAGCAGCTTACCGACAGGGAACACCGGGGAGCTGTTTTTT.

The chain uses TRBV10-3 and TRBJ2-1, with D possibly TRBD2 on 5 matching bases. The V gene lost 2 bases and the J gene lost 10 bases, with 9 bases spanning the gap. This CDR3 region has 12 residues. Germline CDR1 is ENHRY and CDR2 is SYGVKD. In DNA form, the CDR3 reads TGTGCCATCAGTGAGCTTCGCGGGGAGCAGTTCTTC. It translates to CAISELRGEQFF.